Detailed here is one T cell receptor beta chain. The antigen remains unidentified. This sample is part of a study of T cells expressing NK-cell markers. Across the study: Underlying the TCR beta repertoires were sorted CD3+CD56+NKG2C+, CD3+CD56+NKG2C- and CD3+CD56-NKG2C+ T cells. Out of eight donors sequenced, seven tested HCMV-seropositive and the remaining one seronegative.

Study-level findings and limits: These clonotypes additionally ranked first within the CD3+CD56-NKG2C+ fraction of a few donors.

The CDR3 consists of 14 residues. The germline CDR1 and CDR2 sequences are MNHEY and SVGAGI. TCRdb reprocessed the 5' RACE reads and keeps a single row for each CDR3 protein, giving no DNA. The sample has about half a million distinct CDR3 sequences. The specimen sequenced was blood T cells: a sorted CD56 or NKG2C T cell subset, CD4+ or CD8+ T cells, or bulk PBMC T cells (not recorded which). The source of this sequence is a woman in her 50s in good health. This sequence joins TRBV6-5 and TRBJ2-1; TCRdb gives TRBD2 as the D gene, but with no DNA this cannot be confirmed. CDR3 protein: CASSYMGGYNEQFF.